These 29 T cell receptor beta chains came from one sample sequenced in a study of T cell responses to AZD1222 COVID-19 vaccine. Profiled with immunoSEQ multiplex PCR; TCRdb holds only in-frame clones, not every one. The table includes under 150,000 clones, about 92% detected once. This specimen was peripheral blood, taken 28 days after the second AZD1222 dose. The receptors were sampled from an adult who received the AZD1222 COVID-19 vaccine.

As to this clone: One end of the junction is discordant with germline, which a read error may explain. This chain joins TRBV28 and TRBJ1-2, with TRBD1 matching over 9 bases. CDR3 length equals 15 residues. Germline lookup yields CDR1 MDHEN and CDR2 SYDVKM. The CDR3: CASSLWRGGTGTSAF. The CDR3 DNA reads TGTGCCAGCAGTTTATGGCGTGGCGGGACAGGGACTAGCGCCTTC.

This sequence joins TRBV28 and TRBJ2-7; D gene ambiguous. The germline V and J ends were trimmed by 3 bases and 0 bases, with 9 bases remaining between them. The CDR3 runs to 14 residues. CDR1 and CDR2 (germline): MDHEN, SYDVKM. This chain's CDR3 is CASSFGLDSYEQYF. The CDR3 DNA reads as TGTGCCAGCAGTTTTGGGTTGGACTCCTACGAGCAGTACTTC.

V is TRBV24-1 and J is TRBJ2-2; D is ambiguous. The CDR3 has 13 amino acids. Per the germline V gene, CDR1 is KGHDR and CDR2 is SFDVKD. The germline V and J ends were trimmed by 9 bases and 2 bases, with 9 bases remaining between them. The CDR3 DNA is TGTGCCACCCGAAATCCTAACACCGGGGAGCTGTTTTTT. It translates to CATRNPNTGELFF.

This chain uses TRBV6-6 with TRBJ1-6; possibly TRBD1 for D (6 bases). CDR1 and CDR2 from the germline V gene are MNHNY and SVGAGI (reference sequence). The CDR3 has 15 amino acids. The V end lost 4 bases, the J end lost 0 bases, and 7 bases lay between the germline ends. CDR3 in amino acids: CASSSGASYNSPLHF. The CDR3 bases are TGTGCCAGCAGTTCAGGGGCCTCCTATAATTCACCCCTCCACTTT.

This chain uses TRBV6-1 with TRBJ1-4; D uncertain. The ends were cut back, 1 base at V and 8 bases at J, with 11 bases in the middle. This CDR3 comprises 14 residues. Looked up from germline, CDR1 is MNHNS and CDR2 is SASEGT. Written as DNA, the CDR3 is TGTGCCAGCAGTGAAGACAGCTTATCCGAAAAACTGTTTTTT. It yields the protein CASSEDSLSEKLFF.

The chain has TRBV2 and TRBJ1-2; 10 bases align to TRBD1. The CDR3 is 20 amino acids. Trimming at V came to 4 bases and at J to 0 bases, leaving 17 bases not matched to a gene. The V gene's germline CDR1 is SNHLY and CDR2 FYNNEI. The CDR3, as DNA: TGTGCCAGCAGTGTGTCCCAGACAGGGGGCGAATCATCATCTAACTATGGCTACACCTTC. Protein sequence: CASSVSQTGGESSSNYGYTF.

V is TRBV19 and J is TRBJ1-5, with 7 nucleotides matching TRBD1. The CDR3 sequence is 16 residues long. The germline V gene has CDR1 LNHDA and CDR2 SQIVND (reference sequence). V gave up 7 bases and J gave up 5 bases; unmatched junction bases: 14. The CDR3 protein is CASTSLGRGHDQPQHF. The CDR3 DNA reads TGTGCCAGTACCTCCCTGGGTAGGGGGCATGATCAGCCCCAGCATTTT.

The CDR3 bases are TGTGCCAGCAGCGGGAGGGACGGGCATGAAAAACTGTTTTTT. Translated, it gives CASSGRDGHEKLFF. This rearrangement joins TRBV9 to TRBJ1-4, with D perhaps matching TRBD1 (5 bases). V was shortened by 3 bases and J by 6 bases, with 12 bases between the two germline ends. In germline, CDR1 is SGDLS, CDR2 YYNGEE. The CDR3 consists of 14 residues. The complete variable domain, with remaining parts taken from reference TRBV9 and TRBJ1-4, reads DSGVTQTPKHLITATGQRVTLRCSPRSGDLSVYWYQQSLDQGLQFLIQYYNGEERAKGNILERFSAQQFPDLHSELNLSSLELGDSALYFCASSGRDGHEKLFFGSGTQLSVL.

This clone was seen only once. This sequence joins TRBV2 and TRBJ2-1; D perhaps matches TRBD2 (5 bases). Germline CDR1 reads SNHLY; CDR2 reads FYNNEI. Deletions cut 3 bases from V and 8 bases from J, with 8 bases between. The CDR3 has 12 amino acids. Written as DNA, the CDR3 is TGTGCCAGCAGTGATCTAGCCCATGAGCAGTTCTTC. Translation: CASSDLAHEQFF.

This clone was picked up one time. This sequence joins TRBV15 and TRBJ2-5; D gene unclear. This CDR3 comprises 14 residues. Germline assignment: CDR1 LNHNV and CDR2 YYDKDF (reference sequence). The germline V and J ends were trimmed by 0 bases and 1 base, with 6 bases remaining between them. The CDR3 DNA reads TGTGCCACCAGCAGAGATGCGACCCAAGAGACCCAGTACTTC. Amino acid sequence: CATSRDATQETQYF.

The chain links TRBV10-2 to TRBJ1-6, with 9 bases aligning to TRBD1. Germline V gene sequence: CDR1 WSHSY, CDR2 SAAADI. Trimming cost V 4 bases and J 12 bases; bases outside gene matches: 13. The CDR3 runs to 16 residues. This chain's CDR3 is CASSVDPGQGYRPLHF. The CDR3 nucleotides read TGCGCCAGCAGTGTGGATCCGGGACAGGGCTATCGACCCCTCCACTTT.

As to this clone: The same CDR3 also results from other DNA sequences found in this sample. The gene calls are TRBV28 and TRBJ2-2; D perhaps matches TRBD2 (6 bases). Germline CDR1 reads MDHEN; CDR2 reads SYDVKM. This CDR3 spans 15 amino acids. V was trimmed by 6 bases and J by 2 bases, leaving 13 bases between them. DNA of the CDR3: TGTGCCAGCAGCCCTGGAGGGACCAACACCGGGGAGCTGTTTTTT. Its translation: CASSPGGTNTGELFF.

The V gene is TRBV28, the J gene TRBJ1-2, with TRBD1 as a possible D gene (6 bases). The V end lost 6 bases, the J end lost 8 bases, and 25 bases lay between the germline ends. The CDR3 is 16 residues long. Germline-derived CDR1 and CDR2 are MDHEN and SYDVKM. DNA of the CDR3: TGTGCCAGCAGCTTACCTTTCGGGGGGGCCGGCTTCGGCTACACCTTC. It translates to CASSLPFGGAGFGYTF.

The CDR3 bases are TGTGCCAGCAGCGTAGGCCGCCTCTCCTACAATGAGCAGTTCTTC. Amino acid sequence: CASSVGRLSYNEQFF. The chain uses TRBV9 and TRBJ2-1; D unresolved. The germline V gene encodes CDR1 SGDLS and CDR2 YYNGEE. The CDR3 is 15 residues long. The ends were cut back, 0 bases at V and 0 bases at J, with 7 bases in the middle.

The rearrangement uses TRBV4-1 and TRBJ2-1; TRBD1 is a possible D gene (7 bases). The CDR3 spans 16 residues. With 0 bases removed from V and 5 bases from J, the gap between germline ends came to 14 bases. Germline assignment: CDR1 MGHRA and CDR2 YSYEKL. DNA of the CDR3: TGCGCCAGCAGCCAAGATGCGGGGACAGTTAACAATGAGCAGTTCTTC. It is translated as CASSQDAGTVNNEQFF.

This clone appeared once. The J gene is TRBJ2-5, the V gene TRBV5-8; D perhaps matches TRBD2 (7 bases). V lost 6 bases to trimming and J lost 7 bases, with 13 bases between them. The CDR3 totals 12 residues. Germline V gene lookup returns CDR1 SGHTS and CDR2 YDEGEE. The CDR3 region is CASTPRGGTQYF. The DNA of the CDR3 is TGTGCCAGCACCCCAAGGGGGGGGACCCAGTACTTC.

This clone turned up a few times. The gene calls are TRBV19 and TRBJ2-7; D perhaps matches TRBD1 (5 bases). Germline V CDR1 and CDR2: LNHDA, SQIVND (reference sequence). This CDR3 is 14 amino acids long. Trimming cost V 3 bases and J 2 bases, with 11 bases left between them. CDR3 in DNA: TGTGCCAGTAGTATTATCGCAGGGACCTACGAGCAGTACTTC. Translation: CASSIIAGTYEQYF.

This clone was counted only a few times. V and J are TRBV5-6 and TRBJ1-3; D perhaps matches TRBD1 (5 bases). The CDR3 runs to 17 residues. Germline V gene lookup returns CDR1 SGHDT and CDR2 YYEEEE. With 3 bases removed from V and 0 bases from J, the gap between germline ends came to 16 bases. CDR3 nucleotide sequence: TGTGCCAGCAGCTCCTACAGGTACGAAGACTCTGGAAACACCATATATTTT. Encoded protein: CASSSYRYEDSGNTIYF.

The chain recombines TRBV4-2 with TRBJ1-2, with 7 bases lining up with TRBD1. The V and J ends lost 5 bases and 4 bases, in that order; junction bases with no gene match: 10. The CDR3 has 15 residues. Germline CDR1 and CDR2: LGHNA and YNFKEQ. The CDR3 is CASSAPGQTPYGYTF. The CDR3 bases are TGTGCCAGCAGCGCTCCGGGACAGACTCCCTATGGCTACACCTTC.

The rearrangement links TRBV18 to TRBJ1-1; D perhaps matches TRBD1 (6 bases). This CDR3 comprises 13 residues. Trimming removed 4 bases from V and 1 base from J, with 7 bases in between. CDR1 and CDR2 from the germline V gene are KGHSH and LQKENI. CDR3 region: CASSRDTNTEAFF. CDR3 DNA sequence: TGTGCCAGCTCACGGGACACGAACACTGAAGCTTTCTTT.

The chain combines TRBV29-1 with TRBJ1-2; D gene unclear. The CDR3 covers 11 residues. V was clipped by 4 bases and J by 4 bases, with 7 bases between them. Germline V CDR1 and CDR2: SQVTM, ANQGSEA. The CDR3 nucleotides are TGCAGCGTTGTCGAGACCTATGGCTACACCTTC. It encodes CSVVETYGYTF.

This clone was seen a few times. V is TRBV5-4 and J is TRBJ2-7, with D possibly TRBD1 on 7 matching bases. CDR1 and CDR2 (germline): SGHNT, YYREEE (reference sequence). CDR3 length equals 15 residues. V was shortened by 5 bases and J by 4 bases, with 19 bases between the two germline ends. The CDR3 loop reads CASRAGTDIGYEQYF. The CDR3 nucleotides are TGTGCCAGCAGGGCGGGGACAGACATAGGATACGAGCAGTACTTC. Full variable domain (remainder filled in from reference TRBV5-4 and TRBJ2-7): ETGVTQSPTHLIKTRGQQVTLRCSSQSGHNTVSWYQQALGQGPQFIFQYYREEENGRGNFPPRFSGLQFPNYSSELNVNALELDDSALYLCASRAGTDIGYEQYFGPGTRLTVT.

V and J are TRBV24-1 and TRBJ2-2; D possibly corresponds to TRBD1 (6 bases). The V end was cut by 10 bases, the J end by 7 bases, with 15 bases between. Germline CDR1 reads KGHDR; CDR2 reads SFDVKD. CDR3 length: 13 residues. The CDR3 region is CATKQGRSGELFF. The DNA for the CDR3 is TGTGCCACAAAACAGGGAAGGAGCGGGGAGCTGTTTTTT.

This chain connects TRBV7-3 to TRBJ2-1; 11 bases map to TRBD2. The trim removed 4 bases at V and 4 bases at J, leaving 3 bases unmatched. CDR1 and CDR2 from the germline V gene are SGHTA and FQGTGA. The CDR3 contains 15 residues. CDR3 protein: CASSSGLAEYNEQFF. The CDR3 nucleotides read TGTGCCAGCAGCTCGGGACTAGCGGAATACAATGAGCAGTTCTTC.

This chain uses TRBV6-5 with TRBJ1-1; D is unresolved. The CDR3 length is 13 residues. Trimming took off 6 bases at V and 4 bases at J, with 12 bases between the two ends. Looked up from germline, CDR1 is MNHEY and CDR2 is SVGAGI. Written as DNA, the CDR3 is TGTGCCAGCAGCCAAGGGAGGGCCACTGAAGCTTTCTTT. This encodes CASSQGRATEAFF.

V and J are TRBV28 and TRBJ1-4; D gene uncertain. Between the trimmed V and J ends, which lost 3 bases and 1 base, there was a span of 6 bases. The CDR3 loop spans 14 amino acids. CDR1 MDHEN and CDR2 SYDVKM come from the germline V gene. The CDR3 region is CASSLGGTNEKLFF. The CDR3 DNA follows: TGTGCCAGCAGTTTGGGAGGAACTAATGAAAAACTGTTTTTT.

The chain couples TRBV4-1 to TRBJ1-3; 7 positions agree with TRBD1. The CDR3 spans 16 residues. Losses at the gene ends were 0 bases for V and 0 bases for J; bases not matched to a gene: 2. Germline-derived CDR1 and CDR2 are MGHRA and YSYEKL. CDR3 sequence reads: CASSQDRDSSGNTIYF. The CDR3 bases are TGCGCCAGCAGCCAAGACCGGGACAGCTCTGGAAACACCATATATTTT.

DNA of the CDR3: TGTGCCAGTAGTATCTCCGGCCTGGATGGGGACCGCAATCAGCCCCAGCATTTT. Translated, it gives CASSISGLDGDRNQPQHF. V gene TRBV19 combines with J gene TRBJ1-5, with D maybe TRBD1 (5 bases). V shed 3 bases and J shed 2 bases, with 20 bases lying between them. Per the germline V gene, CDR1 is LNHDA and CDR2 is SQIVND (reference sequence). This CDR3 spans 18 amino acids.

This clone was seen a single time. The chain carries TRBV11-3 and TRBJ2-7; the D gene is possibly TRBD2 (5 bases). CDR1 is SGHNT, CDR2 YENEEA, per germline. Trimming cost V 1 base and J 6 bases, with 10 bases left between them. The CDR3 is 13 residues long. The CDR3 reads CASSLGTQSEQYF. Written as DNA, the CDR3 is TGTGCCAGCAGCTTAGGGACTCAGTCCGAGCAGTACTTC.